The source of this T cell receptor beta chain is a study of blood T cells in healthy people across ages. Findings and limits, study-wide: CMV infection status of these donors was not known.

About this clonotype itself: The antigen is undetermined.

Trimming cost V 6 bases and J 2 bases; bases outside gene matches: 9. CDR3 length: 14 amino acids. The germline V gene encodes CDR1 DFQATT and CDR2 SNEGSKA (reference sequence). At least 6 micrograms of total RNA were extracted per sample. The authors ran a second PCR of about 6 to 11 cycles using a sample-barcoded 5' primer and a J-beta primer mix. One entry per CDR3 protein results from TCRdb running MiXCR on the 5' RACE reads. The sample records hundreds of thousands of distinct CDR3 sequences, approximately 65% being singletons. The sequencing input was blood. The source is a man aged 30 to 39 in good health. This chain links TRBV20-1 with TRBJ2-7; 8 bases are a match to TRBD2. DNA for the CDR3: TGCAGTGCCGGAGAGGCGCGGGGGGCCTACGAGCAGTACTTC. Amino acid sequence: CSAGEARGAYEQYF.